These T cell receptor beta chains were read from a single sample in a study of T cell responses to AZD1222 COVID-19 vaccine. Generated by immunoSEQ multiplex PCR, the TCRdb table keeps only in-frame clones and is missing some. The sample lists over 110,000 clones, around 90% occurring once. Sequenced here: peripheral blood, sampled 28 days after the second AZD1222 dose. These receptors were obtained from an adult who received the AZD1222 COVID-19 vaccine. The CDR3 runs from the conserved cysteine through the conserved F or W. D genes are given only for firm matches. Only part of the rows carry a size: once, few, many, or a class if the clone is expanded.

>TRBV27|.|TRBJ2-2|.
CASSWRTNTGELFF
TGTGCCAGCAGTTGGAGGACGAACACCGGGGAGCTGTTTTTT
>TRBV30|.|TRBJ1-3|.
CAWNLGSNTIYF
TGTGCCTGGAATCTCGGGTCAAACACCATATATTTT
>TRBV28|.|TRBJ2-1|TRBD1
CASRPQGARSEQFF
TGTGCCAGCAGGCCCCAGGGGGCTCGTTCTGAGCAGTTCTTC
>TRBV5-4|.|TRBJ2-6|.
CASSSWDSGLVGANVLTF
TGTGCCAGCAGCTCGTGGGACAGCGGGTTAGTTGGGGCCAACGTCCTGACTTTC
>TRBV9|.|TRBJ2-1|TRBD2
CASSATAGAGGYNEQFF
TGTGCCAGCAGCGCCACGGCCGGAGCGGGAGGGTACAATGAGCAGTTCTTC
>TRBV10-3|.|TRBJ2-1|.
CAINLGQAGDEQFF
TGTGCCATCAACTTGGGACAAGCTGGGGATGAGCAGTTCTTC
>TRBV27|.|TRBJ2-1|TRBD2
CASSNSGRPVYEQFF
TGTGCCAGCAGTAATAGCGGGAGGCCCGTATATGAGCAGTTCTTC
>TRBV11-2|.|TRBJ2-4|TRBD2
CASSSRERKNIQYF
TGTGCCAGCAGCTCGCGGGAGCGAAAAAACATTCAGTACTTC
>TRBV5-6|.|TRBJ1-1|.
CASSPKQSMNTEAFF
TGTGCCAGCAGTCCGAAGCAAAGTATGAACACTGAAGCTTTCTTT
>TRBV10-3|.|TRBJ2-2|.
CAIRLTDYTGELFF
TGTGCCATCAGATTGACAGATTACACCGGGGAGCTGTTTTTT
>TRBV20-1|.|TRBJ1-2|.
CSAPQGLGYTF
TGCAGTGCCCCGCAGGGTTTGGGCTACACCTTC
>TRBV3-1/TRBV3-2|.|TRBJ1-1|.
CASSQDGRTTEAFF
TGTGCCAGCAGCCAAGACGGGAGGACCACTGAAGCTTTCTTT
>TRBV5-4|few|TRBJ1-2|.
CASSLGYGYTF
TGTGCCAGCAGCTTGGGATATGGCTACACCTTC
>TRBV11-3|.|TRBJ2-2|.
CASSLSRTGELFF
TGTGCCAGCAGCTTATCGCGCACCGGGGAGCTGTTTTTT
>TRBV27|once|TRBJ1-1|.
CASSPYRAGNTEAFF
TGTGCCAGCAGTCCCTACAGGGCCGGGAACACTGAAGCTTTCTTT
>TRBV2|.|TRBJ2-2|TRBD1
CASRRDRGFGELFF
TGTGCCAGCAGGAGGGACAGGGGGTTCGGGGAGCTGTTTTTT
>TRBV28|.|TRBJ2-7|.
CASKDSGYVGYF
TGTGCCAGCAAGGATAGCGGTTACGTGGGGTACTTC
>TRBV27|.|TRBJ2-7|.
CASSLNAGLIGYEQYF
TGTGCCAGCAGTTTAAATGCAGGGTTAATTGGCTACGAGCAGTACTTC
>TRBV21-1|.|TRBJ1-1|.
CADLEGSNTEAFF
TGTGCCGACCTAGAGGGATCGAACACTGAAGCTTTCTTT
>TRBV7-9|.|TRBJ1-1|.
CASSPDSLNTEAFF
TGTGCCAGCAGCCCCGACAGCCTGAACACTGAAGCTTTCTTT
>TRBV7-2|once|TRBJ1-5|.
CASSLVTGRPQHF
TGTGCCAGCAGCTTAGTTACGGGCCGGCCCCAGCATTTT
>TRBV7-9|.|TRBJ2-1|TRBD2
CASSLDGGSGEQFF
TGTGCCAGCAGCTTAGACGGCGGGAGCGGAGAGCAGTTCTTC
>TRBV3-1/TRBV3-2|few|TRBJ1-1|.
CASSLKTEAFF
TGTGCCAGCAGCCTTAAGACTGAAGCTTTCTTT
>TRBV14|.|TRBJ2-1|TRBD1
CASSQTGQGTEQFF
TGTGCCAGCAGCCAAACGGGACAGGGGACCGAGCAGTTCTTC
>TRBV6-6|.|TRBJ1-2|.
CASSLTEPNYGYTF
TGTGCCAGCAGTTTGACCGAACCTAACTATGGCTACACCTTC
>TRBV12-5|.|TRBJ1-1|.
CASGRLRGGRTEAFF
TGTGCTAGTGGACGGTTGAGGGGGGGTAGAACTGAAGCTTTCTTT
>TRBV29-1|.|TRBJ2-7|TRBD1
CSVPQGTGGEQYF
TGCAGCGTTCCTCAAGGGACAGGGGGCGAGCAGTACTTC
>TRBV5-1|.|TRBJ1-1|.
CASFPGVIKDTEAFF
TGCGCCAGCTTCCCCGGGGTTATTAAGGACACTGAAGCTTTCTTT
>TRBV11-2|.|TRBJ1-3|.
CASSSSAGTGNTIYF
TGTGCCAGCAGCTCCTCGGCGGGGACTGGAAACACCATATATTTT
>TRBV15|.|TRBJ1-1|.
CATSRVIGDTEAFF
TGTGCCACCAGCAGAGTCATAGGGGACACTGAAGCTTTCTTT
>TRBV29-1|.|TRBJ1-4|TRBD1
CSVAQGAKEKLFF
TGCAGCGTTGCACAGGGGGCCAAGGAAAAACTGTTTTTT
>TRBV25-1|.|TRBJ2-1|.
CASSERLISYNEQFF
TGTGCCAGCAGTGAACGACTTATTTCCTACAATGAGCAGTTCTTC
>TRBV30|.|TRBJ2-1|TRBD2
CAWSAGTSGGNEQFF
TGTGCCTGGAGTGCCGGGACTAGCGGGGGCAATGAGCAGTTCTTC
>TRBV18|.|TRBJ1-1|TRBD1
CASSGQRNTEAFF
TGTGCCAGCTCGGGACAGAGGAACACTGAAGCTTTCTTT
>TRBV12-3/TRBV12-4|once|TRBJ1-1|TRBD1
CASRGQGFRAFF
TGTGCCAGCAGAGGACAGGGGTTCAGAGCTTTCTTT
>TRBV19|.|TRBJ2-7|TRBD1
CASSPRQGTPTNEQYF
TGTGCCAGTAGTCCGAGACAGGGGACACCTACTAACGAGCAGTACTTC
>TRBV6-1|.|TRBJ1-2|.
CASSEGRSPNSGYTF
TGTGCCAGCAGTGAGGGACGAAGCCCTAACTCTGGCTACACCTTC
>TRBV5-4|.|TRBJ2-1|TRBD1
CASSLGTGGVRQFF
TGTGCCAGCAGCTTGGGAACAGGGGGCGTACGGCAGTTCTTC
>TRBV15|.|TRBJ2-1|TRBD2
CATSRDDSGGGNEQFF
TGTGCCACCAGCAGAGATGACAGCGGGGGGGGCAATGAGCAGTTCTTC
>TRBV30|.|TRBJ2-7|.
CAWSYTYEQYF
TGTGCCTGGAGTTATACCTACGAGCAGTACTTC
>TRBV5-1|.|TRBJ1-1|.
CASSSRGQRNTEAFF
TGCGCCAGCAGCTCGAGGGGACAACGGAACACTGAAGCTTTCTTT
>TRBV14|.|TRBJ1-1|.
CASSQDRVRAFF
TGTGCCAGCAGCCAAGACAGGGTTAGGGCTTTCTTT
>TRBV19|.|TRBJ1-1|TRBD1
CASSIAVTGVGTEAFF
TGTGCCAGTAGTATAGCCGTGACAGGGGTGGGCACTGAAGCTTTCTTT
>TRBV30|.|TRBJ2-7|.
CAWSVEGAGEQYF
TGTGCCTGGAGTGTAGAGGGGGCGGGGGAGCAGTACTTC
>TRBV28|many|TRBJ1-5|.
CASSLVGVQPQHF
TGTGCCAGCAGTTTAGTTGGGGTACAGCCCCAGCATTTT
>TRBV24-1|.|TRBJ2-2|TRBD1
CATSAAGQGVGAGELFF
TGTGCCACCAGTGCCGCGGGACAGGGGGTAGGTGCCGGGGAGCTGTTTTTT
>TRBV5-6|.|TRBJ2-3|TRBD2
CASQPRGKTDTQYF
TGTGCCAGCCAACCGCGGGGGAAGACAGATACGCAGTATTTT
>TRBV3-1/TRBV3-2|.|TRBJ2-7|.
CASSQAHTALYEQYF
TGTGCCAGCAGCCAAGCGCACACCGCGTTATACGAGCAGTACTTC
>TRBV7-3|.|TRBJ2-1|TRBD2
CASSLTLLAGGSDEQFF
TGTGCCAGCAGCTTAACCCTGCTAGCGGGAGGTTCAGATGAGCAGTTCTTC